Listed below are T cell receptor beta chains from one sample, sequenced in a study of blood T cells in healthy people across ages. TCRdb passed the 5' RACE reads through MiXCR, listing each CDR3 protein once. The sample lists 1,500,000 or so distinct CDR3 sequences; 35% to 45% were seen once. Sequencing was performed on blood. The source of these receptors is a woman between 18 and 29 years old in good health. Each CDR3 is given with its conserved first and last residue. Only some rows state a clone size, as once, few, many or a class for expanded clones.

CASSVVGGGNEQFF | - | TRBV9
CSPSQASGKADTQYF | few | TRBV20-1
CASSQDYPNSPLHF | - | TRBV4-3
CSAPMGYEQYF | - | TRBV20-1
CSARDLTAELYNEQFF | few | TRBV20-1
CAGSNPGTYTDTQYF | - | TRBV7-2
CASRTASGQSSGANVLTF | - | TRBV19
CASSAQQGGKLFF | - | TRBV6-1
CASSLIYGTGGPYEQYF | few | TRBV12-3/TRBV12-4
CAWTPGHMGNTIYF | - | TRBV30
CASSFRLAGKWYNEQFF | - | TRBV12-3/TRBV12-4
CSALGGTLGGTEAFF | - | TRBV29-1
CASSLWGQFLETQYF | - | TRBV12-3/TRBV12-4
CASSLTDREYGYTF | few | TRBV12-3/TRBV12-4